These T cell receptor beta chains were read from a single sample in a study of CD8 T cells in ankylosing spondylitis. TCRdb passed the 5' RACE reads through MiXCR, listing each CDR3 protein once. The sample includes around 100,000 distinct CDR3 sequences, 9% seen only once; the top ten take about 30%. The sequenced sample was blood, either unsorted or a sorted T cell fraction (not recorded which). These receptors were taken from a male donor with ankylosing spondylitis. Both conserved end residues are part of each CDR3. D genes are given only for firm matches. A clone size is listed for some rows: how often the clone was seen (once, few, many), or a class if it is expanded.

TRBD2	.	TRBV20-1	TRBJ2-3	CSVPGLAAHTVTQYF	TGCAGTGTCCCGGGACTAGCGGCCCACACTGTTACGCAGTATTTT
TRBD2	many	TRBV5-8	TRBJ2-3	CASSSGLAVYTDTQYF	TGTGCCAGCAGCTCCGGACTAGCGGTTTACACAGATACGCAGTATTTT
.	many	TRBV27	TRBJ1-5	CASSLLGTSNQPQHF	TGTGCCAGCAGTTTATTGGGGACAAGCAATCAGCCCCAGCATTTT
.	.	TRBV19	TRBJ1-1	CASSIPGRLNTEAFF	TGTGCCAGTAGTATACCGGGAAGGCTGAACACTGAAGCTTTCTTT
TRBD1	many	TRBV16	TRBJ2-7	CASSQGTETYEQYF	TGTGCCAGCAGCCAAGGGACAGAGACCTACGAGCAGTACTTC
.	many	TRBV5-6	TRBJ1-4	CASSLGGAGEKLFF	TGTGCCAGCAGCTTGGGGGGAGCGGGGGAAAAACTGTTTTTT
TRBD2	large	TRBV7-2	TRBJ2-3	CASSPGTSGADTQYF	TGTGCCAGCAGCCCCGGGACTAGCGGGGCAGATACGCAGTATTTT
.	few	TRBV2	TRBJ1-4	CASRGEGLANEKLFF	TGTGCCAGCAGAGGGGAGGGCCTCGCTAATGAAAAACTGTTTTTT
.	.	TRBV28	TRBJ2-3	CASSSTLDKDTQYF	TGTGCCAGCAGTTCCACGCTAGATAAAGATACGCAGTATTTT
TRBD2	.	TRBV24-1	TRBJ2-3	CATSDRLAGDFAQYF	TGTGCCACCAGTGATCGACTAGCGGGAGATTTCGCGCAGTATTTT
TRBD1	few	TRBV27	TRBJ1-2	CASSFRGLHHGYTF	TGTGCCAGCAGTTTCAGGGGGCTACACCATGGCTACACCTTC
.	many	TRBV6-1	TRBJ1-5	CASRTGTPDQPQHF	TGTGCCAGCAGGACCGGGACTCCGGATCAGCCCCAGCATTTT
.	many	TRBV9	TRBJ2-3	CASSLPRGQDTQYF	TGTGCCAGCAGCCTCCCCCGGGGCCAAGATACGCAGTATTTT
.	few	TRBV14	TRBJ1-2	CASSQGGPLGNDGYTF	TGTGCCAGCAGCCAAGGGGGCCCTCTTGGAAACGATGGCTACACCTTC
TRBD2	few	TRBV9	TRBJ2-5	CASSEYPGLAIQETQYF	TGTGCCAGCAGCGAATATCCGGGACTAGCGATCCAAGAGACCCAGTACTTC
.	many	TRBV20-1	TRBJ2-3	CSALNPIDTQYF	TGCAGTGCTCTTAACCCTATAGATACGCAGTATTTT
.	.	TRBV6-1	TRBJ1-1	CASRWTPEKMNTEAFF	TGTGCCAGCAGGTGGACCCCGGAAAAAATGAACACTGAAGCTTTCTTT
.	.	TRBV6-5	TRBJ1-1	CASSYSGTGGTEAFF	TGTGCCAGCAGTTACTCGGGGACGGGAGGGACTGAAGCTTTCTTT
.	many	TRBV6-1	TRBJ1-1	CASSVERTLEAFF	TGTGCCAGCAGTGTTGAGAGAACGCTTGAGGCTTTCTTT
TRBD1	.	TRBV27	TRBJ1-6	CASSPTGTENNSPLHF	TGTGCCAGCAGTCCAACGGGGACAGAAAATAATTCACCCCTCCACTTT
TRBD2	.	TRBV7-6	TRBJ2-1	CASSLVGTSPSSYNEQFF	TGTGCCAGCAGCTTAGTGGGGACTAGCCCGAGCTCCTACAATGAGCAGTTCTTC
.	many	TRBV29-1	TRBJ1-1	CSVGRGTEAFF	TGCAGCGTAGGCAGGGGTACTGAAGCTTTCTTT
TRBD1	many	TRBV12-3/TRBV12-4	TRBJ2-1	CASTLPTQGAKEQFF	TGTGCCAGCACGCTCCCAACGCAGGGGGCCAAGGAGCAGTTCTTC
.	.	TRBV6-1	TRBJ1-4	CASSEAPTLRGQQGGVF	TGTGCCAGCAGTGAAGCCCCGACACTTCGCGGACAGCAGGGTGGTGTTTTT
.	.	TRBV7-9	TRBJ1-1	CASRGENTEAFF	TGTGCCAGCAGGGGGGAGAACACTGAAGCTTTCTTT
TRBD1	many	TRBV29-1	TRBJ2-7	CSVGQGAYEQYF	TGCAGCGTTGGACAGGGGGCTTACGAGCAGTACTTC
.	few	TRBV6-1	TRBJ2-1	CASSPLQHNEQFF	TGTGCCAGCAGTCCCCTCCAGCACAATGAGCAGTTCTTC